This T cell receptor beta chain was sequenced during a study of T cell repertoires in cytomegalovirus infection. Background on the study: It was the public TCR beta signatures that indicated both CMV infection and matching HLA type. Overall study findings and caveats: The cumulative frequency of public TCR beta families distinguished individuals who carried CMV together with the relevant HLA. It was HLA-C-restricted CMV-specific TCR beta clonotypes that dominated the response ex vivo.

Per germline, CDR1 SGHTA and CDR2 FQGNSA. V shed 2 bases, J shed 6 bases, and the junction held 7 bases outside the gene matches. This CDR3 comprises 16 residues. Many counts were recorded for this clonotype. Antigen unknown. TCRdb fed the reads into MiXCR, producing one record per CDR3 protein. The table has 900,000 to 950,000 distinct CDR3 sequences, around a third seen once. The receptor was isolated from a human donor in good health (CMV status not recorded). Some clones in this sample may be carry-over from other donors' samples. The sample was cultured CD8+ T cells from PBMCs, taken from culture after CMV antigen stimulation. The gene calls are TRBV7-2 and TRBJ2-1; 10 bases fit TRBD2. The chain's CDR3 is CASSLLSGGASNEQFF. CDR3 nucleotide sequence: TGTGCCAGCAGCTTATTAAGCGGGGGGGCCAGCAATGAGCAGTTCTTC. Variable domain in full (rest from reference TRBV7-2 and TRBJ2-1): GAGVSQSPSNKVTEKGKDVELRCDPISGHTALYWYRQSLGQGLEFLIYFQGNSAPDKSGLPSDRFSAERTGGSVSTLTIQRTQQEDSAVYLCASSLLSGGASNEQFFGPGTRLTVL.